Each of the 6 T cell receptor beta chains below was sequenced from the same sample in a study of blood T cell repertoires in COVID-19. Some clones are missing from TCRdb's copy, which holds only in-frame ones; the method was immunoSEQ multiplex PCR. The sample shows 120,000 or so clones, about two thirds of them seen only once. The sequenced material came from peripheral blood. The receptor set was obtained from a human donor with acute or convalescent COVID-19. The donor label of this sample is uncertain.

V usage is TRBV11-2 and J usage is TRBJ2-7; no definite D call. The CDR3 extends over 14 amino acids. Germline loops: CDR1 SGHAT, CDR2 FQNNGV. V lost 0 bases and J 0 bases, leaving 6 bases between the germline ends. The CDR3 spells CASSLEQFSYEQYV. CDR3 nucleotides: TGTGCCAGCAGCTTAGAACAGTTCTCCTACGAGCAGTACGTC.

This chain links TRBV6-1 with TRBJ1-6, with 7 nucleotides matching TRBD1. V was clipped by 2 bases and J by 3 bases; unmatched bases: 4. Germline CDR1 and CDR2: MNHNS and SASEGT. This CDR3 is built from 16 residues. The CDR3 loop reads CASSEYGTVYNSPLHF. CDR3 coding DNA: TGTGCCAGCAGTGAATATGGGACAGTCTATAATTCACCCCTCCACTTT.

V and J are TRBV11-3 and TRBJ2-2; no clear D gene. The V and J ends lost 6 bases and 6 bases respectively, with 17 bases between them. This CDR3 comprises 15 residues. Germline-derived CDR1 and CDR2 are SGHNT and YENEEA. Written as DNA, the CDR3 is TGTGCCAGCAGGAACGGCGGTCCGTCGGCCGGGGAGCTGTTTTTT. Its translation is CASRNGGPSAGELFF.

The chain recombines TRBV2 with TRBJ2-5, with 11 bases matching TRBD1. V shed 6 bases, J shed 4 bases, and the junction held 7 bases outside the gene matches. The CDR3 sequence is 15 residues long. In germline, CDR1 is SNHLY, CDR2 FYNNEI. This CDR3 is CASRRLGTGGETQYF. The CDR3 nucleotides read TGTGCCAGCAGGCGCTTAGGGACAGGGGGAGAGACCCAGTACTTC.

V gene TRBV5-5 combines with J gene TRBJ2-2; D not certain. This CDR3 spans 14 amino acids. The germline V gene encodes CDR1 SGHKS and CDR2 YYEKEE (reference sequence). Trimming cost V 0 bases and J 5 bases, with 8 bases left between them. In DNA form, the CDR3 reads TGTGCCAGCAGCTTGGTCCCCAGGACCGGGGAGCTGTTTTTT. Amino acid sequence: CASSLVPRTGELFF.

The J gene is TRBJ2-7, the V gene TRBV7-2; 9 bases line up with TRBD1. Germline CDR1 is SGHTA and CDR2 is FQGNSA. CDR3 length equals 16 residues. The junction had 8 bases not matched to a gene; V was cut back by 1 base and J by 4 bases. This CDR3 is CASSLGTGGGIYEQYF. The CDR3 DNA follows: TGTGCCAGCAGCTTAGGAACAGGGGGCGGCATTTACGAGCAGTACTTC.